The 9 T cell receptor beta chains in this list originate from one sample, sequenced in a study of T cells after yellow fever vaccination. TCRdb fed the 5' RACE reads into MiXCR, producing one record per CDR3 protein. In the table there are about 630,000 distinct CDR3 sequences, 9% to 15% of which are singletons. Specimen: PBMCs, collected on the day of the yellow fever booster vaccination. These receptors were collected from a man aged 25 to 40 who received the YFV17D yellow fever vaccine.

This clonotype was detected a few times. This chain uses TRBV11-1 with TRBJ2-2, with a weak D call TRBD1 (5 bases). Trimming took off 5 bases at V and 0 bases at J, with 13 bases between the two ends. Germline lookup yields CDR1 SGHAT and CDR2 FQDESV (reference sequence). The CDR3 length is 16 residues. The CDR3 reads CASSQPREPNTGELFF. The CDR3 DNA follows: TGTGCCAGCAGCCAACCCAGGGAACCGAACACCGGGGAGCTGTTTTTT.

This clonotype was counted only a few times. The genes are TRBV29-1 and TRBJ2-3; D unclear. Per the germline V gene, CDR1 is SQVTM and CDR2 is ANQGSEA. V lost 4 bases to trimming and J lost 8 bases, with 7 bases between them. The CDR3 covers 10 residues. CDR3 protein: CSVVSSTQYF. The CDR3, as DNA: TGCAGCGTTGTTTCGAGTACGCAGTATTTT.

Only a few counts were recorded for this clonotype. V and J are TRBV25-1 and TRBJ2-7; 7 positions agree with TRBD1. The trim removed 3 bases at V and 4 bases at J, leaving 24 bases unmatched. This CDR3 region has 20 residues. Germline values: CDR1 MGHDK, CDR2 SYGVNS. CDR3 in amino acids: CASSDPHRQRDSPPPYEQYF. CDR3 DNA: TGTGCCAGCAGTGATCCCCACCGTCAACGGGACAGCCCCCCACCGTACGAGCAGTACTTC.

This clonotype was seen ten or more times. This sequence joins TRBV6-5 and TRBJ2-1, with D possibly being TRBD2 (6 bases). Trimming shortened V by 0 bases and J by 7 bases, and 16 bases separated the two germline ends. Per germline, CDR1 MNHEY and CDR2 SVGAGI. The length of the CDR3 is 16 residues. The CDR3 reads CASSYSLASIGNEQFF. CDR3 nucleotide sequence: TGTGCCAGCAGTTACTCACTAGCTTCTATAGGTAATGAGCAGTTCTTC.

The chain combines TRBV4-3 with TRBJ2-2; tentative D call: TRBD2 (6 bases). CDR1 and CDR2 (germline): LGHNA, YSLEER. There are 14 residues in the CDR3. Trimming took off 0 bases at V and 4 bases at J, with 6 bases between the two ends. CDR3 DNA: TGCGCCAGCAGCCAAGAGCGGGGCACCGGGGAGCTGTTTTTT. Amino acid sequence: CASSQERGTGELFF.

There are a few counts of this clonotype. This chain connects TRBV5-1 to TRBJ2-7; 7 positions match TRBD1. The CDR3 spans 14 residues. J was trimmed by 5 bases and V by 0 bases; bases with no gene match: 5. Germline CDR1 SGHRS, CDR2 YFSETQ. The CDR3 bases are TGCGCCAGCAGCTTGGGAGACAGGGTACACGAGCAGTACTTC. Protein product: CASSLGDRVHEQYF.

This clonotype was counted at least ten times. The chain employs TRBV7-9 and TRBJ2-3; D not certain. The CDR3 spans 15 residues. V was pared by 3 bases and J by 2 bases, with 12 bases between. Germline V gene sequence: CDR1 SEHNR, CDR2 FQNEAQ (reference sequence). The CDR3 loop reads CASSFAWTNTDTQYF. CDR3 DNA: TGTGCCAGCAGCTTCGCCTGGACGAACACAGATACGCAGTATTTT.

V gene TRBV30 combines with J gene TRBJ1-2, with TRBD1 as a possible D gene (5 bases). Between the trimmed V and J ends, which lost 2 bases and 6 bases, there was a span of 10 bases. The CDR3 loop spans 12 amino acids. Looked up from germline, CDR1 is GTSNPN and CDR2 is SVGIG (reference sequence). The CDR3 here is CAWSKGYDGYTF. The CDR3 region has the DNA TGTGCCTGGAGTAAGGGGTACGATGGCTACACCTTC.

This clonotype was observed a few times. This chain connects TRBV18 to TRBJ2-1, with 7 nucleotides matching TRBD1. Germline CDR1 KGHSH, CDR2 LQKENI. After removal of 2 bases from V and 1 base from J, the junction contained 8 bases not matched to a gene. The CDR3 is 17 amino acids. CDR3 in DNA: TGTGCCAGCTCACCAGAGAGAGGGGGCAAGTCCTACAATGAGCAGTTCTTC. The encoded protein is CASSPERGGKSYNEQFF. The variable domain in full, with the rest retrieved from reference TRBV18 and TRBJ2-1, is NAGVMQNPRHLVRRRGQEARLRCSPMKGHSHVYWYRQLPEEGLKFMVYLQKENIIDESGMPKERFSAEFPKEGPSILRIQQVVRGDSAAYFCASSPERGGKSYNEQFFGPGTRLTVL.